Reported below is one T cell receptor (beta chain). Its antigen is not known. The authors ran the assay at deep level. Produced via immunoSEQ multiplex PCR; TCRdb's table is partial and in-frame only. The top ten hold 0.5% to 0.6% of the sample, which has over a million clones, approximately 80% seen once. This sample is part of a study of shared clonotypes between healthy human individuals. Germline-derived CDR1 and CDR2 are SGHRS and YFSETQ. Trimming shortened V by 4 bases and J by 3 bases, and 13 bases separated the two germline ends. CDR3 size: 14 residues. Points from the study as a whole: The four-donor shared clonotypes exceeded non-shared clonotypes in generation probability, with non-shared ones scoring lower. Memory subsets generally showed smaller estimated richness than naive subsets did.

The receptor was isolated from a young man in good health. Some clones in this sample may be carry-over from other donors' samples. Sequencing used memory CD4+ T cells from PBMCs. Indicated subset: CD45RA-negative fraction. The chain uses TRBV5-1 and TRBJ1-1; TRBD1 is a possible D gene (5 bases). The CDR3 bases are TGCGCCAGCAGCGTTAGGGGCAGTTACACTGAAGCTTTCTTT. Protein product: CASSVRGSYTEAFF.